The table lists the clone carrying this TCR beta chain with a few counts. Its target is not known. This sample is part of a study of Graves' ophthalmopathy and Graves' hyperthyroidism. PBMCs originated in around 11 ml of fresh peripheral blood. Regarding the study as a whole: Ophthalmopathy and stable hyperthyroidism were discriminated by a 13-signature model, with approximately 88% sensitivity and about 82% specificity. With a specificity of just under 75% and a sensitivity of around 71%, the model predicted ophthalmopathy progression.

This CDR3 region has 17 residues. V gave up 3 bases and J gave up 4 bases, with 22 bases separating them. Germline V lookup: CDR1 SGHDT, CDR2 YYEEEE. Amplification from RNA transcripts yielded the TCR beta CDR3 regions. Investigators did first-round RT-PCR with HTBI primers, then second-round multiplex PCR. TCRdb independently ran MiXCR on the multiplex PCR reads; one entry per CDR3 protein. The repertoire holds more than 300,000 distinct CDR3 sequences, about a sixth seen once, with 2.4% in the top ten. The rearrangement joins TRBV5-6 to TRBJ2-5; the D gene is possibly TRBD2 (5 bases). The sequence derives from an adult woman with stable Graves' hyperthyroidism. The sample consisted of peripheral blood. The DNA of the CDR3 is TGTGCCAGCAGCTCGTCTGTAGCGAGAGGATTTGGAGAGACCCAGTACTTC. It is translated as CASSSSVARGFGETQYF.